A selection of T cell receptor beta chains follows, all from one sample in a study of CD8 T cells in ankylosing spondylitis. TCRdb itself ran the 5' RACE reads through MiXCR, one entry per CDR3 protein. Of 750,000 to 850,000 distinct CDR3 sequences listed, about 10% are singletons. The specimen was blood, either unsorted or a sorted T cell fraction (not recorded which). These receptors came from a male donor with ankylosing spondylitis. The CDR3 runs from the conserved cysteine through the conserved F or W. Only part of the rows carry a size: once, few, many, or a class if the clone is expanded.

J gene: TRBJ1-2
clone size: few
V gene: TRBV5-5
CDR3 protein: CASSLAGDPNYGYTF

J gene: TRBJ1-2
clone size: many
V gene: TRBV6-1
CDR3 protein: CASSLQGVGGYTF

J gene: TRBJ2-7
clone size: NA
V gene: TRBV6-2/TRBV6-3
CDR3 protein: CGHGGDGYEQYF

J gene: TRBJ2-7
clone size: NA
V gene: TRBV29-1
CDR3 protein: CSVVGSGTRYF

J gene: TRBJ1-2
clone size: few
V gene: TRBV20-1
CDR3 protein: CSAFDILSFYGYTF

J gene: TRBJ2-7
clone size: NA
V gene: TRBV27
CDR3 protein: CASSLNPGWSYEQYF

J gene: TRBJ2-4
clone size: NA
V gene: TRBV18
CDR3 protein: CASSQGEAGVSKNIQYF

J gene: TRBJ1-2
clone size: many
V gene: TRBV29-1
CDR3 protein: CSVEAPTVHTF

J gene: TRBJ2-1
clone size: few
V gene: TRBV5-1
CDR3 protein: CASSLVGLPRDNEQFF

J gene: TRBJ2-7
clone size: many
V gene: TRBV20-1
CDR3 protein: CSASGRHYEQYF

J gene: TRBJ2-1
clone size: few
V gene: TRBV20-1
CDR3 protein: CSAFPPGQGAIEQFF

J gene: TRBJ1-6
clone size: few
V gene: TRBV20-1
CDR3 protein: CSARMDEDSPLHF

J gene: TRBJ1-1
clone size: few
V gene: TRBV7-9
CDR3 protein: CASRYRADTEAFF

J gene: TRBJ2-2
clone size: NA
V gene: TRBV7-9
CDR3 protein: CASSLARVLGATGELFF

J gene: TRBJ2-5
clone size: many
V gene: TRBV28
CDR3 protein: CASSPTYQETQYF

J gene: TRBJ2-3
clone size: NA
V gene: TRBV5-1
CDR3 protein: CASSLRSAGSADTQYF

J gene: TRBJ1-2
clone size: few
V gene: TRBV4-2
CDR3 protein: CASSQEAVHYGYTF

J gene: TRBJ2-3
clone size: few
V gene: TRBV10-3
CDR3 protein: CAIRPSRSTDTQYF

J gene: TRBJ2-5
clone size: NA
V gene: TRBV6-2/TRBV6-3
CDR3 protein: CASSRGQKIYQETQYF

J gene: TRBJ2-7
clone size: NA
V gene: TRBV5-1
CDR3 protein: CASSPTNTYEQYF

J gene: TRBJ2-5
clone size: many
V gene: TRBV20-1
CDR3 protein: CSATLGGQETQYF

J gene: TRBJ1-2
clone size: NA
V gene: TRBV12-3/TRBV12-4
CDR3 protein: CASSLLFPNYGYTF